The 32 T cell receptor beta chains reported below all come from one sample, sequenced in a study of blood T cells in healthy people across ages. A sample-barcoded 5' primer and a J-beta primer mix were used in a second PCR of roughly 6 to 11 cycles. TCRdb fed the 5' RACE reads into MiXCR, producing one record per CDR3 protein. The table has over 700,000 distinct CDR3 sequences, 20% to 30% seen once. These data were also filed under a second study, of T cells of mothers and their children.

Sequences were obtained from blood. The receptors were gathered from a boy aged 10-17 years in good health.

This clonotype was counted only a few times. This sequence joins TRBV29-1 and TRBJ2-5; possibly TRBD2 for D (6 bases). The J call may be wrong; the DNA end is better matched by TRBJ2-1. CDR3 length: 15 amino acids. Germline V gene sequence: CDR1 SQVTM, CDR2 ANQGSEA. CDR3 coding DNA: TGCAGCGTTGAAGATCGGCGGGGACCGTACAATGAGCAGTTCTTC. It encodes CSVEDRRGPYNEQFF.

The chain has TRBV7-3 and TRBJ1-1; D unclear. The V gene lost 1 base and the J gene lost 6 bases, with 9 bases spanning the gap. The CDR3 has 13 amino acids. The germline V gene has CDR1 SGHTA and CDR2 FQGTGA. The CDR3 DNA reads TGTGCCAGCAGCTTAAACGTTCGGGCTGAAGCTTTCTTT. Its translation: CASSLNVRAEAFF.

The table lists this clonotype with a few counts. This chain connects TRBV27 to TRBJ2-5; D may be TRBD1 (6 bases). Trimming removed 5 bases at V and 5 bases at J, with 21 bases between. CDR3 length: 16 amino acids. CDR1 and CDR2 (germline): MNHEY, SMNVEV (reference sequence). The CDR3 spells CASSPLTGSAPETQYF. The CDR3, as DNA: TGTGCCAGCAGTCCCCTGACAGGCTCTGCCCCGGAGACCCAGTACTTC.

The V and J genes are TRBV11-2 and TRBJ2-5, with D possibly called TRBD1 or TRBD2 (5 bases each). The CDR3 is 15 amino acids. Trimming left V 5 bases short and J 1 base short, with 14 bases between. Germline V gene sequence: CDR1 SGHAT, CDR2 FQNNGV. CDR3 DNA sequence: TGTGCCAGCAGCCCGGGGACGTCCGCCCAAGAGACCCAGTACTTC. Residues: CASSPGTSAQETQYF.

The J gene is TRBJ2-3, the V gene TRBV6-2 or TRBV6-3, with D possibly matching TRBD2 (6 bases). In germline, CDR1 is MNHEY, CDR2 SVGEGT. This CDR3 has 18 amino acids. Deletions cut 4 bases from V and 4 bases from J, with 24 bases between. This CDR3 reads CASSSPVWRGTVADTQYF. CDR3 in DNA: TGTGCCAGCAGTTCCCCCGTTTGGCGGGGTACCGTAGCAGATACGCAGTATTTT.

Remarks on this clonotype: Mismatch with germline at one junction end may stem from a read error. The chain joins TRBV29-1 to TRBJ2-5; the D gene could be TRBD1 or TRBD2 (5 bases each). Germline V gene sequence: CDR1 SQVTM, CDR2 ANQGSEA. The CDR3 sequence is 18 residues long. The CDR3 nucleotides are TGCAGCGTTGAATCACCAAGGCCCTGGGCCGGGACCCAAGAGACCCAATACTTC. It is translated as CSVESPRPWAGTQETQYF.

V usage is TRBV28 and J usage is TRBJ2-6; 9 bases align to TRBD2. This CDR3 has 18 amino acids. Germline values: CDR1 MDHEN, CDR2 SYDVKM. V shed 2 bases, J shed 0 bases, and the junction held 5 bases outside the gene matches. CDR3 nucleotide sequence: TGTGCCAGCAGTTTAGGACTAGCGTCTAACTCTGGGGCCAACGTCCTGACTTTC. This codes for CASSLGLASNSGANVLTF.

There are a few counts of this clonotype. The DNA of the CDR3 is TGCAGCGTTGGGGGACAGCTTAACACTGAAGCTTTCTTT. This translates into CSVGGQLNTEAFF. This rearrangement joins TRBV29-1 to TRBJ1-1; 7 bases agree with TRBD1. CDR3 size: 13 residues. Germline CDR1 reads SQVTM; CDR2 reads ANQGSEA. J was trimmed by 2 bases and V by 4 bases; bases with no gene match: 4. The entire variable domain, with the rest obtained from reference TRBV29-1 and TRBJ1-1, is as follows: SAVISQKPSRDICQRGTSLTIQCQVDSQVTMMFWYRQQPGQSLTLIATANQGSEATYESGFVIDKFPISRPNLTFSTLTVSNMSPEDSSIYLCSVGGQLNTEAFFGQGTRLTVV.

The chain joins TRBV20-1 to TRBJ2-7, with a tentative D call TRBD2 (7 bases). V lost 5 bases to trimming and J lost 3 bases, with 17 bases between them. Looked up from germline, CDR1 is DFQATT and CDR2 is SNEGSKA (reference sequence). This CDR3 region has 14 residues. The CDR3 nucleotides are TGCAGTGCTGCTCAGGGGTGGGGGGGCTACGAGCAGTACTTC. Translating gives CSAAQGWGGYEQYF.

The chain uses TRBV5-1 and TRBJ1-5; 8 nucleotides line up with TRBD1. J was trimmed by 3 bases and V by 3 bases; bases with no gene match: 5. The CDR3 is 15 amino acids. Germline V gene lookup returns CDR1 SGHRS and CDR2 YFSETQ. The CDR3 DNA is TGCGCCAGCAGCTCGACAGGGGAAATCAATCAGCCCCAGCATTTT. It specifies CASSSTGEINQPQHF.

The CDR3 spells CASSSRGWDFRKLQETQYF. The CDR3 DNA sequence: TGTGCCAGCAGTTCCCGAGGCTGGGACTTCCGCAAACTTCAAGAGACCCAGTACTTC. The chain employs TRBV28 and TRBJ2-5; tentative D call: TRBD2 (6 bases). Germline V gene data show CDR1 as MDHEN and CDR2 as SYDVKM. V gave up 4 bases and J gave up 2 bases, with 26 bases separating them. The length of the CDR3 is 19 residues.

J is TRBJ1-2 and V is TRBV2; no firm D call. The V gene's germline CDR1 is SNHLY and CDR2 FYNNEI. Trimming took 4 bases from V and 3 from J, leaving 12 bases between them. The CDR3 loop spans 14 amino acids. For the CDR3, the DNA is TGTGCCAGCAGTGGCGGAGAGGGCTACTATGGCTACACCTTC. Its protein is CASSGGEGYYGYTF. The variable domain in full, with the rest retrieved from reference TRBV2 and TRBJ1-2, is EPEVTQTPSHQVTQMGQEVILRCVPISNHLYFYWYRQILGQKVEFLVSFYNNEISEKSEIFDDQFSVERPDGSNFTLKIRSTKLEDSAMYFCASSGGEGYYGYTFGSGTRLTVV.

The chain recombines TRBV27 with TRBJ2-5, with D unresolved. V lost 1 base and J lost 1, with 7 bases in between. CDR1 and CDR2 from the germline V gene are MNHEY and SMNVEV (reference sequence). The CDR3 sequence is 14 residues long. For the CDR3, the DNA is TGTGCCAGCAGTTTATTCGGAACCCAAGAGACCCAGTACTTC. It encodes CASSLFGTQETQYF.

The table lists this clonotype with a few counts. The chain recombines TRBV12-3 or TRBV12-4 with TRBJ2-2, with TRBD2 as a possible D gene (7 bases). The CDR3 sequence is 14 residues long. The germline V and J ends were trimmed by 8 bases and 5 bases, with 15 bases remaining between them. CDR3: CASRGDTPTGELFF. In DNA form, the CDR3 reads TGTGCCAGCCGGGGGGACACACCAACCGGGGAGCTGTTTTTT.

This clonotype was detected only a few times. The chain employs TRBV5-1 and TRBJ2-2; D tentatively reads TRBD1 or TRBD2 (5 bases each). Trimming took off 2 bases at V and 2 bases at J, with 10 bases between the two ends. The CDR3 is made up of 15 amino acids. Germline V gene lookup returns CDR1 SGHRS and CDR2 YFSETQ. CDR3: CASSFRDDNTGELFF. The CDR3 nucleotides are TGCGCCAGCAGCTTTAGGGACGACAACACCGGGGAGCTGTTTTTT.

Concerning this clonotype: The junction departs from germline at one end; a sequencing error may be responsible. The chain employs TRBV4-3 and TRBJ2-1; D is possibly TRBD1 (6 bases). Germline V gives CDR1 LGHNA, CDR2 YSLEER. The CDR3 runs to 17 residues. The CDR3 DNA follows: TGCGCCAGCAGCCAAGAGTTGGGGGCGAGCTCCTACAATGAGCTGTTCTTC. It translates to CASSQELGASSYNELFF.

This clonotype turned up a few times. The V gene is TRBV11-2, the J gene TRBJ1-1; D unresolved. Germline assignment: CDR1 SGHAT and CDR2 FQNNGV. The CDR3 sequence is 14 residues long. Trimming took 1 base from V and 1 from J, leaving 7 bases between them. The CDR3 DNA is TGTGCCAGCAGCTTAGTCGAGTGGAACACTGAAGCTTTCTTT. Translating it yields CASSLVEWNTEAFF.

The V call is TRBV20-1, the J call TRBJ1-4; maybe TRBD1 (5 bases). V lost 4 bases and J lost 7, with 10 bases in between. The V gene's germline CDR1 is DFQATT and CDR2 SNEGSKA (reference sequence). The CDR3 consists of 12 residues. CDR3 nucleotide sequence: TGCAGTGCTACCCGACAGACTGAAAAACTGTTTTTT. Amino acid sequence: CSATRQTEKLFF.

A note on this clonotype: Germline and junction disagree at one end, which may indicate a read error. The chain employs TRBV14 and TRBJ1-1; unclear D gene. There are 13 residues in the CDR3. Looked up from germline, CDR1 is SGHDN and CDR2 is FVKESK. This chain's CDR3 is CASSRTLNTDAFF. DNA of the CDR3: TGTGCCAGCAGCCGTACTTTGAACACTGACGCTTTCTTT.

This chain uses TRBV19 with TRBJ2-5, with a tentative D call TRBD2 (6 bases). The germline V gene encodes CDR1 LNHDA and CDR2 SQIVND (reference sequence). V was shortened by 3 bases and J by 2 bases, with 13 bases between the two germline ends. This CDR3 contains 15 residues. The chain's CDR3 is CASSIGSGYQETQYF. CDR3 nucleotide sequence: TGTGCCAGTAGTATCGGTAGCGGTTATCAAGAGACCCAGTACTTC. Full variable domain (rest looked up from reference TRBV19 and TRBJ2-5): DGGITQSPKYLFRKEGQNVTLSCEQNLNHDAMYWYRQDPGQGLRLIYYSQIVNDFQKGDIAEGYSVSREKKESFPLTVTSAQKNPTAFYLCASSIGSGYQETQYFGPGTRLLVL.

This clonotype has a handful of counts. This chain uses TRBV7-2 with TRBJ1-2; D is uncertain. There are 12 residues in the CDR3. The germline V gene has CDR1 SGHTA and CDR2 FQGNSA. The V gene lost 5 bases and the J gene lost 8 bases, with 12 bases spanning the gap. The CDR3 spells CASSPHKIGYTF. In nucleotides, the CDR3 is TGTGCCAGCAGCCCTCACAAGATCGGCTACACCTTC.

Only a few counts were recorded for this clonotype. The genes are TRBV10-3 and TRBJ2-1; D may be TRBD2 (5 bases). V dropped 2 bases and J dropped 5 bases, with 16 bases sitting between them. CDR1 and CDR2 (germline): ENHRY, SYGVKD. This CDR3 is built from 16 residues. CDR3 in amino acids: CAISEPDTTGDNEQFF. The CDR3 DNA reads TGTGCCATCAGTGAGCCCGACACTACCGGGGACAATGAGCAGTTCTTC.

Concerning this clonotype: Without the conserved terminal phenylalanine or tryptophan, this CDR3 likely stems from a read error. The rearrangement uses TRBV7-6 and TRBJ2-5; D call uncertain. CDR3 size: 12 residues. With 1 base removed from V and 2 bases from J, the gap between germline ends came to 2 bases. The germline V gene encodes CDR1 SGHVS and CDR2 FNYEAQ. The CDR3 region has the DNA TGTGCCAGCAGCTTAGAACAAGAGACCCAGTACTAC. Translated, it gives CASSLEQETQYY.

This clonotype has just a few counts. The CDR3 here is CSASKGNNEQFF. The DNA of the CDR3 is TGCAGTGCTAGTAAGGGTAACAATGAGCAGTTCTTC. The V gene is TRBV20-1, the J gene TRBJ2-1, with no clear D. Trimming removed 3 bases at V and 5 bases at J, with 8 bases between. The germline V gene has CDR1 DFQATT and CDR2 SNEGSKA (reference sequence). The CDR3 is 12 residues long.

The V and J genes are TRBV10-3 and TRBJ2-1; D unresolved. The DNA end is a closer match to TRBJ2-7, so the J assignment may be wrong. Germline V CDR1 and CDR2: ENHRY, SYGVKD. The CDR3 is 15 residues long. The CDR3 nucleotides read TGTGCCATCAGTGAGTCTAATATGATGAACTACGAGCAGTACTTC. Translated, it gives CAISESNMMNYEQYF.

This clonotype was detected a few times. The junction and the germline gene differ at one end; a read error may be behind it. The rearrangement uses TRBV13 and TRBJ2-1, with TRBD1 identical over 7 bases. The germline V gene encodes CDR1 PRHDT and CDR2 FYEKMQ (reference sequence). There are 19 residues in the CDR3. CDR3 region: CASNLALGQNSDSDNEQFF. CDR3 DNA: TGTGCCAGCAACTTAGCTCTGGGACAGAACTCCGATAGCGACAATGAGCAGTTCTTC.

This clonotype turned up a few times. Its ends do not fully match the called genes, so a read error is possible. This chain uses TRBV2 with TRBJ1-4, with no clear D. The CDR3 has 15 amino acids. Germline V gene sequence: CDR1 SNHLY, CDR2 FYNNEI. This CDR3 reads CASGESGPLNEKLFF. The CDR3 DNA reads as TGTGCCAGCGGTGAAAGTGGTCCCCTCAATGAAAAACTGTTTTTT.

In its sample, this clonotype was seen a few times. This chain connects TRBV12-5 to TRBJ2-3, with D perhaps TRBD1 or TRBD2 (6 bases each). Trimming left V 5 bases short and J 0 bases short, with 21 bases between. The CDR3 is 18 amino acids. Germline CDR1 LGHNT, CDR2 FRNRAP. The CDR3 sequence: CASGQGRGSGASTDTQYF. The CDR3 bases are TGTGCTAGTGGTCAGGGGCGCGGTAGCGGAGCTAGCACAGATACGCAGTATTTT.

This chain uses TRBV5-5 with TRBJ2-7, with 8 bases aligning to TRBD1. The CDR3 has 16 amino acids. Germline CDR1 is SGHKS and CDR2 is YYEKEE (reference sequence). V gave up 4 bases and J gave up 4 bases; unmatched junction bases: 13. The CDR3 nucleotides read TGTGCCAGCAGCCGTTCTCCGACAGGGGTGGGATACGAGCAGTACTTC. It translates to CASSRSPTGVGYEQYF.

The chain recombines TRBV12-3 or TRBV12-4 with TRBJ2-2; unclear D gene. CDR3 size: 14 residues. V was shortened by 5 bases and J by 5 bases, with 12 bases between the two germline ends. The CDR3 nucleotides are TGTGCCAGCAGTATGAACCCCGAGACCGGGGAGCTGTTTTTT. Its translation is CASSMNPETGELFF.

Only a few counts were recorded for this clonotype. In nucleotides, the CDR3 is TGTGCCACCAGTGATGGGACAGGGGGCGAGTACGAGCAGTACTTC. It is translated as CATSDGTGGEYEQYF. This chain uses TRBV24-1 with TRBJ2-7, with TRBD1 matching over 12 bases. This CDR3 has 15 residues. Germline V gene data show CDR1 as KGHDR and CDR2 as SFDVKD. J lost 4 bases, V lost 3 bases, and 3 bases had no gene match.

The chain uses TRBV4-1 and TRBJ1-4; 7 bases are a match to TRBD1. The V segment lost 3 bases and the J segment 7 bases; nucleotides outside the gene matches: 8. The CDR3 loop spans 15 amino acids. The V gene's germline CDR1 is MGHRA and CDR2 YSYEKL. The CDR3 here is CASSHPDRDGEKLFF. The CDR3 DNA sequence: TGCGCCAGCAGCCACCCAGACAGGGACGGTGAAAAACTGTTTTTT.